This T cell receptor beta chain originates from a study of blood T cell repertoires in COVID-19. In the original workflow: Estimated nucleated cell counts came from reference gene primer amplification. Assay used: immunoSEQ multiplex PCR; TCRdb lists only in-frame clones, some missing. From that table come the V and J calls and clone size; the DNA was used to work out D and trimming. Of approximately 100,000 clones in the sample, 82% are singletons; the top ten hold approximately 10%. The CDR3 runs 17 residues. From germline, CDR1 is SQVTM and CDR2 ANQGSEA. The V gene end was trimmed by 5 bases and the J gene end by 6 bases; junction bases not matched to a gene: 10.

The clonotype originates from a man between 65 and 79 years old with active or convalescent COVID-19. The chain couples TRBV29-1 to TRBJ2-1, with 16 bases identical to TRBD2. The sequenced material came from peripheral blood. CDR3 DNA: TGCAGCGTTTTTCCCGGGACTAGCGGGGGGGCAATCAATGAGCAGTTCTTC. Its translation: CSVFPGTSGGAINEQFF.